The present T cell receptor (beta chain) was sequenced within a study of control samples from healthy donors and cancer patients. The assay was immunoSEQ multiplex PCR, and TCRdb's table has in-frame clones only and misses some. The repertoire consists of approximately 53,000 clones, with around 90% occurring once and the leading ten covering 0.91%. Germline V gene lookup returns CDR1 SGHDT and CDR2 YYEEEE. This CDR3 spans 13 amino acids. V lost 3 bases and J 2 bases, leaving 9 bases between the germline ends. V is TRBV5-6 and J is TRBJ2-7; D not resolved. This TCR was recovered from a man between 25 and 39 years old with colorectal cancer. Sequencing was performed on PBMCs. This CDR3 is CASSSDGPYEQYV. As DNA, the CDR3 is TGTGCCAGCAGCTCGGACGGGCCCTACGAGCAGTACGTC.